The source of this T cell receptor (beta chain) is a study of T cell responses to AZD1222 COVID-19 vaccine. Sequenced by immunoSEQ multiplex PCR; TCRdb stores in-frame clones only, minus some. The sample has some 86,000 clones; 80% are singletons. The length of the CDR3 is 15 residues. Between the trimmed V and J ends, which lost 4 bases and 7 bases, there was a span of 14 bases. Germline loops: CDR1 LNHDA, CDR2 SQIVND (reference sequence). The material sequenced was peripheral blood, taken on day 0 of AZD1222 vaccination. This sequence joins TRBV19 and TRBJ1-6; no firm D call. This receptor was identified in an adult in good health. CDR3 sequence: CASSTGEGHNSPLHF. The CDR3 DNA sequence: TGTGCCAGTAGTACCGGGGAGGGCCACAATTCACCCCTCCACTTT. The full variable domain, with the rest looked up from reference TRBV19 and TRBJ1-6, is DGGITQSPKYLFRKEGQNVTLSCEQNLNHDAMYWYRQDPGQGLRLIYYSQIVNDFQKGDIAEGYSVSREKKESFPLTVTSAQKNPTAFYLCASSTGEGHNSPLHFGNGTRLTVT.